This T cell receptor beta chain was sequenced during a study of persistence of HIV-infected CD4 T cells. Whole-study results and caveats: Rare CMV-responding cells carrying HIV-1 proviruses were not analyzed separately for TCR. Compared with CD3/CD28-stimulated cells, CMV- and Gag-responding cells showed lower TCRbeta richness. Degenerate expanded CDR3beta sequences were enriched among CMV- and Gag-responding cells.

Cells were stimulated with overlapping HIV-1 Gag 15-mer peptides. Sorting of responding CD4+ T cells relied on upregulated CD40 ligand together with CD69. On this clone itself: No antigen is known for it.

This was the immunoSEQ version 4 assay in survey mode. Genomic DNA was diluted to roughly 9.4 ng/uL, up to roughly 1 ug per sample. Only in-frame clones appear in the TCRdb table, and some are missing; sequencing was by immunoSEQ multiplex PCR. This table holds about 30,000 clones, less than 75% found once. The CDR3 spans 16 residues. Trimming at V came to 3 bases and at J to 3 bases, leaving 7 bases not matched to a gene. The chain is built from TRBV23-1 and TRBJ2-2; 7 nucleotides line up with TRBD1. Being an ORF, TRBV23-1 has a function that is uncertain. Sequenced here: CD4+ T cells sorted from PBMCs after roughly 18-hour stimulation, sampled from a patient who received antiretroviral therapy. The receptor was derived from an adult man with HIV who was CMV-seropositive. DNA for the CDR3: TGCGCCAGCAGTCACCCCTGGACAGGCCACACCGGGGAGCTGTTTTTT. Protein: CASSHPWTGHTGELFF.